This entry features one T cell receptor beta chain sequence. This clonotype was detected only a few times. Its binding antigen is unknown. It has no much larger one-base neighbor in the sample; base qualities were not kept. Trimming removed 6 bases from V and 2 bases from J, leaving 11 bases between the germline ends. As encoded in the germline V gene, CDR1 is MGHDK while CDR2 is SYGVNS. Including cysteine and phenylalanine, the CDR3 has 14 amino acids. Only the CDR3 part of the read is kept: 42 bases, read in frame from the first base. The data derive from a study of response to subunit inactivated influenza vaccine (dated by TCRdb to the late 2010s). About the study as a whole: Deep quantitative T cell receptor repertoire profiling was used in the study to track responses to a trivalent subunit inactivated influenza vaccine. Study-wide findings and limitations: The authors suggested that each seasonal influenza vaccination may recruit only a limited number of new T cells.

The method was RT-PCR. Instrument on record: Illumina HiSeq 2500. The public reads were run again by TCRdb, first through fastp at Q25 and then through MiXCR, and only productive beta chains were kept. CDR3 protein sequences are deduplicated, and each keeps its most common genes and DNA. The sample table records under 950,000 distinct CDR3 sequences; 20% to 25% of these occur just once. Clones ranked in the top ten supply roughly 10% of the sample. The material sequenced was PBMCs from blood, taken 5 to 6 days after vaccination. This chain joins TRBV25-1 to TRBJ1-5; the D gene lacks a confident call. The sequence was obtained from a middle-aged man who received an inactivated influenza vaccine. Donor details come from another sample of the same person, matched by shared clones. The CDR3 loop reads CASRPRGGNQPQHF. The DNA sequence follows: TGTGCCAGCAGGCCCAGAGGAGGCAATCAGCCCCAGCATTTT.